These 17 T cell receptor beta chains were all obtained from the same sample, sequenced in a study of blood T cell repertoires in COVID-19. The protocol was immunoSEQ multiplex PCR, while the TCRdb copy is restricted to in-frame clones and leaves out a portion. The table records 300,000 or so clones, about 82% of them present only once. Sample: peripheral blood. The source is a woman aged 45-60 years with active or convalescent COVID-19.

This clone has only a few counts. The chain uses TRBV7-3 and TRBJ1-6; D unclear. V lost 1 base to trimming and J lost 7 bases, with 8 bases between them. Germline V CDR1 and CDR2: SGHTA, FQGTGA. The CDR3 has 14 residues. The chain's CDR3 is CASSLRRGNSPLHF. The CDR3, as DNA: TGTGCCAGCAGCTTAAGGCGGGGAAATTCACCCCTCCACTTT.

The chain couples TRBV5-8 to TRBJ2-5, with a possible D match to TRBD2 (5 bases). The CDR3 length is 14 residues. CDR1 is SGHTS, CDR2 YDEGEE, per germline. V dropped 4 bases and J dropped 7 bases, with 17 bases sitting between them. The CDR3 protein is CASSLGWTGGTQYF. Here the CDR3 DNA reads TGTGCCAGCAGCCTAGGGTGGACTGGAGGGACCCAGTACTTC.

This chain uses TRBV19 with TRBJ2-2; no firm D call. Looked up from germline, CDR1 is LNHDA and CDR2 is SQIVND (reference sequence). This CDR3 has 12 residues. Trimming took 3 bases from V and 6 from J, leaving 5 bases between them. DNA of the CDR3: TGTGCCAGTAGTATGGCCCCCGGGGAGCTGTTTTTT. As protein: CASSMAPGELFF.

The rearrangement uses TRBV11-2 and TRBJ1-3; 8 positions match TRBD1. This CDR3 region has 16 residues. Unmatched junction bases numbered 9, after V lost 5 bases and J lost 3 bases. Germline CDR1 and CDR2: SGHAT and FQNNGV. The CDR3 DNA reads as TGTGCCAGCAGCCGAGGCGACAGGGGAGGTGGAAACACCATATATTTT. Translated: CASSRGDRGGGNTIYF.

This sequence joins TRBV3-1 (or the pseudogene TRBV3-2) and TRBJ1-2; possible D gene TRBD1, 5 bases. CDR1 and CDR2 from the germline V gene are LGHDT and YNNKEL (reference sequence). The CDR3 is made up of 12 amino acids. The V end was cut by 4 bases, the J end by 7 bases, with 10 bases between. CDR3 nucleotides: TGTGCCAGCAGCCCGGCAAGGGGTGGCTACACCTTC. Encoded protein: CASSPARGGYTF.

With regard to this clone: This specimen includes other DNA sequences encoding the same CDR3. V is TRBV30 and J is TRBJ1-5; D is uncertain. V lost 1 base, J lost 2 bases, and 6 bases lay in between. Germline V gives CDR1 GTSNPN, CDR2 SVGIG (reference sequence). The CDR3 spans 13 residues. CDR3 protein: CAWSGGGNQPQHF. CDR3 in DNA: TGTGCCTGGAGTGGCGGGGGCAATCAGCCCCAGCATTTT.

This clone was seen once. CDR3 region: CASSQDGRLAGPNEQFF. CDR3 nucleotide sequence: TGCGCCAGCAGCCAAGATGGGAGGCTAGCGGGACCTAATGAGCAGTTCTTC. The gene calls are TRBV4-1 and TRBJ2-1; TRBD2 matches 9 bases. V was clipped by 0 bases and J by 7 bases; unmatched bases: 10. The CDR3 runs to 17 residues. CDR1 is MGHRA and CDR2 is YSYEKL in the germline V gene.

The rearrangement uses TRBV30 and TRBJ2-5; unclear D gene. CDR3 length: 12 residues. From germline, CDR1 is GTSNPN and CDR2 SVGIG (reference sequence). The V end lost 4 bases, the J end lost 3 bases, and 9 bases lay between the germline ends. The CDR3: CAWKPREETQYF. CDR3 DNA sequence: TGTGCCTGGAAACCACGAGAAGAGACCCAGTACTTC.

The genes are TRBV10-3 and TRBJ1-1, with 8 bases identical to TRBD1. Germline lookup yields CDR1 ENHRY and CDR2 SYGVKD. The CDR3 is 16 residues long. V gave up 6 bases and J gave up 5 bases; unmatched junction bases: 14. The CDR3 reads CAISPGGAGRWTEAFF. The CDR3 region has the DNA TGTGCCATCAGCCCAGGGGGCGCGGGTCGATGGACTGAAGCTTTCTTT.

V is TRBV7-3 and J is TRBJ2-2, with 11 nucleotides matching TRBD1. CDR1 is SGHTA, CDR2 FQGTGA, per germline. The CDR3 totals 16 residues. V gave up 5 bases and J gave up 4 bases; unmatched junction bases: 6. As DNA, the CDR3 is TGTGCCAGCAGCCCAGGACAGGGGGCTGGCACCGGGGAGCTGTTTTTT. Protein sequence: CASSPGQGAGTGELFF.

Details on this clone: A read error is possible here, since a much larger clone lies one base away. Different DNA sequences within this sample yield the same CDR3. The chain uses TRBV7-2 and TRBJ2-1; 13 bases map to TRBD2. The CDR3 is 16 residues long. Per the germline V gene, CDR1 is SGHTA and CDR2 is FQGNSA. CDR3 protein: CASSLVKLAGGNEQFF. Here the CDR3 DNA reads TGTGCCAGCAGCTTAGTCAAACTAGCGGGGGGGAATGAGCAATTCTTC.

The rearrangement links TRBV9 to TRBJ1-6; possibly TRBD1 for D (5 bases). Between the trimmed V and J ends, which lost 4 bases and 10 bases, there was a span of 9 bases. The length of the CDR3 is 12 residues. Germline V lookup: CDR1 SGDLS, CDR2 YYNGEE. The chain's CDR3 is CASSMGGSPLHF. Here the CDR3 DNA reads TGTGCCAGCAGCATGGGGGGGTCACCCCTCCACTTT.

The chain recombines TRBV15 with TRBJ1-5; D is unresolved. The CDR3 has 15 residues. Germline CDR1 and CDR2: LNHNV and YYDKDF (reference sequence). Trimming removed 0 bases from V and 11 bases from J, with 17 bases in between. CDR3 amino acids: CATSRDRVLWGAQHF. In DNA, the CDR3 is TGTGCCACCAGCAGAGATAGGGTTTTATGGGGAGCCCAGCATTTT.

The chain joins TRBV7-9 to TRBJ1-6; possible D gene TRBD1, 6 bases. The germline V gene encodes CDR1 SEHNR and CDR2 FQNEAQ (reference sequence). CDR3 size: 16 residues. Deletions cut 5 bases from V and 3 bases from J, with 14 bases between. Here the CDR3 DNA reads TGTGCCAGCAGCCCGCAGGGACAAATCTATAATTCACCCCTCCACTTT. It codes for CASSPQGQIYNSPLHF.

The gene calls are TRBV2 and TRBJ1-4; 8 nucleotides match TRBD1. CDR3 length equals 14 residues. CDR1 and CDR2 from the germline V gene are SNHLY and FYNNEI. Germline trimming cut 4 bases from V and 8 bases from J; bases unmatched to any gene: 6. CDR3 region: CASSADRGDEKLFF. The CDR3 DNA is TGTGCCAGCAGTGCAGACAGGGGAGACGAAAAACTGTTTTTT. Full variable domain (missing parts from reference TRBV2 and TRBJ1-4): EPEVTQTPSHQVTQMGQEVILRCVPISNHLYFYWYRQILGQKVEFLVSFYNNEISEKSEIFDDQFSVERPDGSNFTLKIRSTKLEDSAMYFCASSADRGDEKLFFGSGTQLSVL.

This chain joins TRBV29-1 and TRBJ2-7, with TRBD1 matching 7 bases. Germline trimming cut 6 bases from V and 6 bases from J; bases unmatched to any gene: 8. Germline assignment: CDR1 SQVTM and CDR2 ANQGSEA. CDR3 length: 12 residues. The CDR3 here is CSVKDRAGEQYF. CDR3 nucleotides: TGCAGCGTAAAAGACAGGGCAGGCGAGCAGTACTTC.

The V and J genes are TRBV7-8 and TRBJ2-7; tentatively, D is TRBD2 (5 bases). From germline, CDR1 is SGHVS and CDR2 FQNEAQ. CDR3 length: 15 amino acids. Trimming removed 1 base at V and 3 bases at J, with 13 bases between. The CDR3: CASSLEPTSSYEQYF. CDR3 nucleotides: TGTGCCAGCAGCTTAGAACCCACTAGTAGCTACGAGCAGTACTTC.